The 9 T cell receptor beta chains below were found in one sample sequenced in a study of shared clonotypes between healthy human individuals. Repertoires were generated with immunoSEQ multiplex PCR, while TCRdb's copy carries only in-frame clones and drops some. This table holds about 320,000 clones, roughly 91% found once. The sample comprised memory CD8+ T cells sorted from blood. Described subset: CD45RO+ cells pooled with CCR7-negative TemRA cells. The receptors were sampled from a man aged 18 to 30 in good health.

This rearrangement joins TRBV4-1 to TRBJ1-6, with TRBD1 matching over 10 bases. V dropped 4 bases and J dropped 9; count of bases not matched to a gene: 9. The germline V gene has CDR1 MGHRA and CDR2 YSYEKL. The CDR3 spans 16 residues. CDR3 nucleotide sequence: TGCGCCAGCAGCCTTCGGGACAGGGGAGGGAGTTCACCCCTCCACTTT. It is translated as CASSLRDRGGSSPLHF.

The rearrangement links TRBV11-2 to TRBJ2-1; D unclear. This CDR3 has 11 residues. V lost 0 bases to trimming and J lost 10 bases, with 4 bases between them. CDR1 SGHAT and CDR2 FQNNGV come from the germline V gene. Written as DNA, the CDR3 is TGTGCCAGCAGCTTAGAGGCCGAGCAGTTCTTC. Translated, it gives CASSLEAEQFF.

The V call is TRBV5-1, the J call TRBJ2-5; the D is unclear. Trimming removed 3 bases from V and 4 bases from J, with 19 bases in between. CDR3 length: 16 residues. The germline gives CDR1 SGHRS, CDR2 YFSETQ. CDR3 nucleotides: TGCGCCAGCAGCTCCCGCGGCCAAAGGGCCCCAGAGACCCAGTACTTC. Encoded protein: CASSSRGQRAPETQYF. Supplemented by reference TRBV5-1 and TRBJ2-5, the full variable domain reads KAGVTQTPRYLIKTRGQQVTLSCSPISGHRSVSWYQQTPGQGLQFLFEYFSETQRNKGNFPGRFSGRQFSNSRSEMNVSTLELGDSALYLCASSSRGQRAPETQYFGPGTRLLVL.

The chain employs TRBV5-6 and TRBJ2-7; D could derive from TRBD1 or TRBD2 (6 bases each). V was shortened by 4 bases and J by 6 bases, with 14 bases between the two germline ends. The germline V gene has CDR1 SGHDT and CDR2 YYEEEE. The length of the CDR3 is 13 residues. DNA of the CDR3: TGTGCCAGCAGCGTAATGGGGGGCGCCGAGCAGTACTTC. Translation: CASSVMGGAEQYF.

For the CDR3, the DNA is TGTGCCAGCATAACCGGGACAGCTAACTATGGCTACACCTTC. Protein sequence: CASITGTANYGYTF. The chain employs TRBV6-1 and TRBJ1-2; 7 bases are shared with TRBD1. Per germline, CDR1 MNHNS and CDR2 SASEGT. Unmatched junction bases numbered 5, after V lost 7 bases and J lost 0 bases. CDR3 size: 14 residues.

The chain couples TRBV10-3 to TRBJ2-7; possibly TRBD1 for D (5 bases). Germline V gene sequence: CDR1 ENHRY, CDR2 SYGVKD. V lost 0 bases, J lost 0 bases, and 12 bases lay in between. This CDR3 spans 16 amino acids. In nucleotides, the CDR3 is TGTGCCATCAGTGAGTCGGGAAGCGACAGCTCCTACGAGCAGTACTTC. Encoded protein: CAISESGSDSSYEQYF.

V and J are TRBV5-4 and TRBJ2-7, with D unresolved. This CDR3 has 12 residues. Trimming pared 3 bases from V and 6 bases from J, leaving 10 bases between. The germline gives CDR1 SGHNT, CDR2 YYREEE (reference sequence). CDR3: CASSSTLGEQYF. The CDR3 DNA follows: TGTGCCAGCAGCTCGACCCTCGGCGAGCAGTACTTC.

The chain uses TRBV4-1 and TRBJ1-4; D is possibly TRBD1 (5 bases). Germline V gives CDR1 MGHRA, CDR2 YSYEKL. V was cut by 0 bases and J by 8 bases, with 10 bases left in between. The CDR3 totals 14 residues. Here the CDR3 reads CASSQDQGGEKLFF. The CDR3, as DNA: TGCGCCAGCAGCCAAGATCAGGGAGGGGAAAAACTGTTTTTT.

This clone appeared a single time. The CDR3 DNA is TGTGCCAGCAGCTTTAGCAGGCTACAAGAGACCCAGTACTTC. Amino acids: CASSFSRLQETQYF. This rearrangement joins TRBV5-4 to TRBJ2-5; D unresolved. The germline V and J ends were trimmed by 2 bases and 2 bases, with 10 bases remaining between them. This CDR3 has 14 amino acids. Germline-derived CDR1 and CDR2 are SGHNT and YYREEE (reference sequence).